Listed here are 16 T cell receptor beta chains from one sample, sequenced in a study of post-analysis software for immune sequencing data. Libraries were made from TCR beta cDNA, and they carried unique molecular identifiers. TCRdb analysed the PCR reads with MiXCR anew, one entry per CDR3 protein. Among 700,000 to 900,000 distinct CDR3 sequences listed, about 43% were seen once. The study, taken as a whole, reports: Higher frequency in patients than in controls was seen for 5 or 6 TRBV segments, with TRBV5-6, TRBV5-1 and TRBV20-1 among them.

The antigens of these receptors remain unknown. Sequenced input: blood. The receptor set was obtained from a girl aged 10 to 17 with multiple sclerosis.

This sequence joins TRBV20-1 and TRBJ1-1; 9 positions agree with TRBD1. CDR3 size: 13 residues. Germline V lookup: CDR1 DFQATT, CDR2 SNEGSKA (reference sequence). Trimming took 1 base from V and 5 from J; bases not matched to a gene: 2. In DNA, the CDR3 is TGCAGTGCTAGAGGGACAGGGGTGACTGAAGCTTTCTTT. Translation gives CSARGTGVTEAFF.

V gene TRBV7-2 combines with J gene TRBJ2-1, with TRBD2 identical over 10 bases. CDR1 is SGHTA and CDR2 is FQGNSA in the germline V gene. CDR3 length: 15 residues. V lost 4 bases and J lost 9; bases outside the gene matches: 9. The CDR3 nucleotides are TGTGCCAGCAGCTCTCCGGGACTAGCGCATATTGAGCAGTTCTTC. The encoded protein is CASSSPGLAHIEQFF.

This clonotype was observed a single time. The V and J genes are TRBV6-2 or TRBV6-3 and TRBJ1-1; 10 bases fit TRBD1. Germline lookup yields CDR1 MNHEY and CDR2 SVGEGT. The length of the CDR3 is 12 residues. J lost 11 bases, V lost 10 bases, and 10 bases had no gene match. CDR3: CATWGTGEDAFF. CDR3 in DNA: TGTGCCACCTGGGGGACAGGGGAAGACGCTTTCTTT.

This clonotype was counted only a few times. CDR3 bases: TGCAGTGCTAGAGATCCCCAGGGCGATGGCTACACCTTC. This codes for CSARDPQGDGYTF. The chain is built from TRBV20-1 and TRBJ1-2, with TRBD1 as a possible D gene (5 bases). Germline lookup yields CDR1 DFQATT and CDR2 SNEGSKA (reference sequence). Trimming removed 0 bases from V and 6 bases from J, with 11 bases in between. The CDR3 sequence is 13 residues long.

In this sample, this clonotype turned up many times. CDR3 DNA sequence: TGTGCCACCAGCAGAGGACAGGGGAGTGAGCAGTTCTTC. Translation: CATSRGQGSEQFF. The chain uses TRBV15 and TRBJ2-1; 8 positions agree with TRBD1. Per the germline V gene, CDR1 is LNHNV and CDR2 is YYDKDF (reference sequence). This CDR3 is built from 13 residues. V lost 1 base and J lost 9; bases outside the gene matches: 2.

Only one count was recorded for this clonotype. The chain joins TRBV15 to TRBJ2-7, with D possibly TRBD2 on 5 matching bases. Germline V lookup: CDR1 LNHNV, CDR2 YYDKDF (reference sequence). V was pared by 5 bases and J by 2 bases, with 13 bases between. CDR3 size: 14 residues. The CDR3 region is CATSLPGRAYEQYF. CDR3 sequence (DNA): TGTGCCACCAGCCTACCTGGGCGGGCCTACGAGCAGTACTTC.

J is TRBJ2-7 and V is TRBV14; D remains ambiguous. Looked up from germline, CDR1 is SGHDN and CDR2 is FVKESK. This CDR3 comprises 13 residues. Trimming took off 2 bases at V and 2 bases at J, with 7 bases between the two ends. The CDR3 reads CASSQSLTYEQYF. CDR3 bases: TGTGCCAGCAGCCAATCTCTGACCTACGAGCAGTACTTC.

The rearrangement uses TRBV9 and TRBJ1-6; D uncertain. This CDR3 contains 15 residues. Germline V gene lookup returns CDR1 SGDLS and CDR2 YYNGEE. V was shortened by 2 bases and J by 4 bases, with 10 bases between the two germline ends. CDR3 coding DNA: TGTGCCAGCAGCGTTTACCCTACATATAATTCACCCCTCCACTTT. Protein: CASSVYPTYNSPLHF.

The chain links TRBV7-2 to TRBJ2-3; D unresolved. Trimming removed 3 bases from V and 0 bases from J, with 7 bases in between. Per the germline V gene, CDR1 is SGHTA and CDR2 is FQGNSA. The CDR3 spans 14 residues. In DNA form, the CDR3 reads TGTGCCAGCAGCTTTTATTCTAGCACAGATACGCAGTATTTT. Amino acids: CASSFYSSTDTQYF.

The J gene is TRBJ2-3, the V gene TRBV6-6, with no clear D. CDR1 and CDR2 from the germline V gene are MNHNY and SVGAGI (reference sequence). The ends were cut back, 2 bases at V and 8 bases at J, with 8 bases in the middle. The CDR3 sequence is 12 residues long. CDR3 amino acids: CASSYDGPTQYF. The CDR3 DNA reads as TGTGCCAGCAGTTACGACGGACCTACGCAGTATTTT.

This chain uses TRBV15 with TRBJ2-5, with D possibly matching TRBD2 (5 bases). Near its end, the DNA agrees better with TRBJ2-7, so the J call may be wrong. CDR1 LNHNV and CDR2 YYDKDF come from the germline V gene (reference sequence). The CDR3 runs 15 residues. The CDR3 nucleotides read TGTGCCACCAGCAGAGATGCTGTTCCGGGATCCGAGCAGTACTTC. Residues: CATSRDAVPGSEQYF.

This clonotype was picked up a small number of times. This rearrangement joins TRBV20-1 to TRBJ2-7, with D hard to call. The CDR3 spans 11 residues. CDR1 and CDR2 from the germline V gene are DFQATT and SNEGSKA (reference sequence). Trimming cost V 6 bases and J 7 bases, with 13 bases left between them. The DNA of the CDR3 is TGCAGTGCGAAAAGATGGGATGAGCAGTACTTC. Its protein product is CSAKRWDEQYF.

The CDR3 spells CASKDGEEAFF. The CDR3 DNA reads as TGTGCCAGCAAAGACGGAGAAGAAGCTTTCTTT. The genes are TRBV27 and TRBJ1-1; D not resolved. This CDR3 is built from 11 residues. V lost 7 bases, J lost 8 bases, and 11 bases lay in between. Germline V gene data show CDR1 as MNHEY and CDR2 as SMNVEV (reference sequence).

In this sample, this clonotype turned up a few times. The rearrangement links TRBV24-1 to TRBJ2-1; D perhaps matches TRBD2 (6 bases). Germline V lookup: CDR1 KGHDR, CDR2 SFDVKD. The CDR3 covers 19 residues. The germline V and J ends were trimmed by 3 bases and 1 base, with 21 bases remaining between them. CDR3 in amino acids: CATSDAEGPRQGSYNEQFF. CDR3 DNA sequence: TGTGCCACCAGTGATGCGGAGGGGCCAAGGCAAGGGTCCTACAATGAGCAGTTCTTC.

DNA for the CDR3: TGTGCCAGCAGCTTTGGTCGGACAGGGGGCCCAGATACGCAGTATTTT. Translating gives CASSFGRTGGPDTQYF. The chain joins TRBV11-2 to TRBJ2-3; 11 bases line up with TRBD1. With 3 bases clipped from V and 4 bases from J, the junction kept 6 bases outside the gene matches. The CDR3 runs 16 residues. Germline V gives CDR1 SGHAT, CDR2 FQNNGV.

In DNA form, the CDR3 reads TGTGCCAGCACGCGGATAACTAGCGGAAGTCCTCCGGGGGAGCAGTACTTC. Translated: CASTRITSGSPPGEQYF. The chain uses TRBV2 and TRBJ2-5, with 8 bases lining up with TRBD2. The CDR3 spans 17 residues. The germline V gene has CDR1 SNHLY and CDR2 FYNNEI. After removal of 7 bases from V and 11 bases from J, the junction contained 24 bases not matched to a gene.